These T cell receptor beta chains were read from a single sample in a study of blood T cells in healthy people across ages. TCRdb used MiXCR to reprocess the 5' RACE reads, holding one entry per CDR3 protein. The sample consists of around 990,000 distinct CDR3 sequences, 30% to 40% of them appearing once. Sequenced input: blood. The receptors were sampled from a man aged 18-30 years in good health. CDR3s include the opening cysteine and the closing phenylalanine or tryptophan. Fields, in order: CDR3 DNA, CDR3 protein, clone size, J gene, D gene, V gene. A D gene is named only where the DNA matches it firmly. Some rows have no size entry. The others give once, few or many, or a class for an expanded clone.

cdr3_nt: TGTGCCAGCAGCTTGAGTTTCGGGACACAAGAGCAGTTCTTC
cdr3_aa: CASSLSFGTQEQFF
clone_size: -
j_call: TRBJ2-1
d_call: -
v_call: TRBV7-2

cdr3_nt: TGTGCCAGCATGAGGAGCGGGTCAAATGAGCAGTTCTTC
cdr3_aa: CASMRSGSNEQFF
clone_size: -
j_call: TRBJ2-1
d_call: -
v_call: TRBV2

cdr3_nt: TGTGCCAGCAGCTTAGTTGCCGTCAATGAGCAGTTCTTC
cdr3_aa: CASSLVAVNEQFF
clone_size: -
j_call: TRBJ2-1
d_call: -
v_call: TRBV7-2

cdr3_nt: TGTGCCAGCAGCTTACAAGGGGGTAGGGGAGAGACCCAGTACTTC
cdr3_aa: CASSLQGGRGETQYF
clone_size: -
j_call: TRBJ2-5
d_call: -
v_call: TRBV7-2

cdr3_nt: TGTGCCAGCAGTCGCTCAGGGGGCAGAGAGAACTCACCCCTCCACTTT
cdr3_aa: CASSRSGGRENSPLHF
clone_size: -
j_call: TRBJ1-6
d_call: TRBD1
v_call: TRBV6-5

cdr3_nt: TGCAGTGCTCAGGGACAGGGCCATCAGCCCCAGCATTTT
cdr3_aa: CSAQGQGHQPQHF
clone_size: -
j_call: TRBJ1-5
d_call: TRBD1
v_call: TRBV20-1

cdr3_nt: TGTGCCAGTACGAAGGGGCCAGTTATCAGCTCCTACGAGCAGTACTTC
cdr3_aa: CASTKGPVISSYEQYF
clone_size: few
j_call: TRBJ2-7
d_call: -
v_call: TRBV5-5

cdr3_nt: TGTGCCAGCAGCCCACCATCGGGTTTACAAGAGACCCAGTACTTC
cdr3_aa: CASSPPSGLQETQYF
clone_size: few
j_call: TRBJ2-5
d_call: -
v_call: TRBV7-2

cdr3_nt: TGTGCCACCAGTGATTTACTCACAGATACGCAGTATTTT
cdr3_aa: CATSDLLTDTQYF
clone_size: many
j_call: TRBJ2-3
d_call: -
v_call: TRBV24-1

cdr3_nt: TGTGCCAGCAGCGGGGGACTCTGGGATCAGCCCCAGCATTTT
cdr3_aa: CASSGGLWDQPQHF
clone_size: -
j_call: TRBJ1-5
d_call: -
v_call: TRBV9

cdr3_nt: TGCAGTGCGCGCCCCCGGGACGAGCAGTACTTC
cdr3_aa: CSARPRDEQYF
clone_size: few
j_call: TRBJ2-7
d_call: -
v_call: TRBV20-1